These T cell receptor beta chains were read from a single sample in a study of T cell responses to AZD1222 COVID-19 vaccine. Libraries were prepared by immunoSEQ multiplex PCR; TCRdb keeps only in-frame clonotypes and omits some of them. The sample lists some 56,000 clones, 70% to 90% occurring once. The sample consisted of peripheral blood, taken on day 0 of AZD1222 vaccination. These receptors came from an adult in good health. Both conserved end residues are part of each CDR3. Some rows have no size entry. The others give once, few or many, or a class for an expanded clone.

j_call clone_size v_call cdr3_aa
TRBJ2-7 NA TRBV5-4 CASSLTGLEQYF
TRBJ2-3 NA TRBV5-1 CASSSDPGLAITDTQYF
TRBJ1-6 NA TRBV5-1 CASTRDRDNSPLHF
TRBJ1-2 few TRBV7-9 CASSLSWDRRGYGYTF
TRBJ2-7 NA TRBV7-9 CASSLGSYEQYF
TRBJ2-7 NA TRBV2 CASTGSDRGLDEQYF
TRBJ1-1 NA TRBV28 CASINRGQPWGRYTEAFF
TRBJ2-7 NA TRBV3-1/TRBV3-2 CASSQAGTGGFDF
TRBJ1-2 NA TRBV7-5 CVRSLRDRQNYGYTF
TRBJ2-1 NA TRBV30 CAWKGSYNEQFF
TRBJ2-7 NA TRBV9 CASSPRNRGFNEQYF
TRBJ2-1 NA TRBV29-1 CSVELRSGEQFF
TRBJ1-1 NA TRBV9 CASSSGRGQGTEAFF
TRBJ1-1 NA TRBV9 CASSNLGENTEAFF
TRBJ2-3 NA TRBV5-1 CASSRTRTHRGLADTQYF
TRBJ2-1 NA TRBV10-3 CAITIALPSGNEQFF
TRBJ2-7 NA TRBV3-1/TRBV3-2 CASSPTGDEQYF
TRBJ2-7 once TRBV5-1 CASSFGRFSYEQYF
TRBJ1-5 NA TRBV6-5 CASGRSNQPQHF
TRBJ1-2 NA TRBV20-1 CSASSGSYTF
TRBJ1-2 NA TRBV4-2 CASSQGDREPYTF
TRBJ2-1 NA TRBV4-1 CASSPEGGAYNEQFF
TRBJ2-7 NA TRBV6-5 CASRATDRPYEQYF
TRBJ1-2 NA TRBV28 CASSPPQPIYGYTF
TRBJ2-7 NA TRBV14 CASSQETWGNRYEQYF
TRBJ2-3 NA TRBV11-3 CASSSEADTQYF
TRBJ2-1 NA TRBV5-5 CASSLEDRRNNEQFF
TRBJ2-1 NA TRBV10-1 CASSARTSGVGNEQFF
TRBJ2-7 NA TRBV5-6 CATSARDHYYEQYF
TRBJ2-1 NA TRBV5-8 CASSAGQVDYNEQFF
TRBJ2-5 NA TRBV28 CASSANRGRETQYF
TRBJ2-3 once TRBV30 CAWSQGGGDTQYF
TRBJ2-7 NA TRBV19 CATSGQGAQEQYF
TRBJ2-5 few TRBV30 CAWRLAGARETQYF
TRBJ1-2 NA TRBV6-5 CASSPGANYGYTF
TRBJ1-3 NA TRBV7-6 CASSLATGTGNTIYF
TRBJ1-5 NA TRBV19 CASSRRQNLYSNQPQHF
TRBJ2-3 NA TRBV5-1 CASSLSLAGYTDTQYF
TRBJ1-6 NA TRBV27 CASSTGGTYNSPLHF
TRBJ2-7 NA TRBV6-5 CASRGGREYF
TRBJ2-7 NA TRBV7-9 CASSTRQGPAYEQYF
TRBJ2-4 NA TRBV29-1 CSVEIRGEQYF
TRBJ2-7 NA TRBV19 CASRITGGARNEQYF
TRBJ2-3 NA TRBV11-2 CASSLVRWGADTQYF
TRBJ1-1 once TRBV11-3 CASSPSRGNTEAFF
TRBJ2-7 NA TRBV7-9 CASSLGRGAYEQYF